The 19 T cell receptor beta chains below come from one sample, sequenced in a study of blood T cell repertoires in COVID-19. Measured with immunoSEQ multiplex PCR; TCRdb has only the in-frame clones, and not every one. Of 160,000 or so clones in the sample, 70% to 90% are singletons; the top ten hold roughly 2.8%. Sequenced material: peripheral blood. The receptors were gathered from a man in his 60s with acute or convalescent COVID-19.

The J gene is TRBJ2-7, the V gene TRBV5-1; D not certain. V dropped 4 bases and J dropped 0 bases, with 11 bases sitting between them. The CDR3 length is 14 residues. Germline values: CDR1 SGHRS, CDR2 YFSETQ. CDR3 nucleotides: TGCGCCAGCAGCGAGACATCGACCTCCTACGAGCAGTACTTC. Its translation: CASSETSTSYEQYF.

This chain connects TRBV7-3 to TRBJ1-2; D gene unclear. Germline CDR1 SGHTA, CDR2 FQGTGA. The CDR3 extends over 12 amino acids. V dropped 2 bases and J dropped 4 bases, with 5 bases sitting between them. CDR3 sequence: CASSLEGYGYTF. The CDR3 DNA is TGTGCCAGCAGCTTAGAGGGCTATGGCTACACCTTC.

The chain links TRBV3-1 (or the pseudogene TRBV3-2) to TRBJ2-7; TRBD2 is a possible D gene (7 bases). V shed 8 bases and J shed 11 bases, with 16 bases lying between them. Germline values: CDR1 LGHDT, CDR2 YNNKEL (reference sequence). The CDR3 has 11 residues. CDR3 sequence: CASRGGAEEYF. CDR3 coding DNA: TGTGCCAGCCGAGGGGGGGCGGAAGAGTACTTC.

The rearrangement uses TRBV5-6 and TRBJ1-2; 10 bases are shared with TRBD1. The CDR3 runs 17 residues. Trimming at V came to 5 bases and at J to 2 bases, leaving 12 bases not matched to a gene. Germline V CDR1 and CDR2: SGHDT, YYEEEE. The CDR3, as DNA: TGTGCCAGCAGGTTGACAGGGGGCGTCGTACAGAACTATGGCTACACCTTC. Translated, it gives CASRLTGGVVQNYGYTF.

This clone was detected ten times or more. J is TRBJ2-1 and V is TRBV4-1; D not certain. Germline CDR1 is MGHRA and CDR2 is YSYEKL. The CDR3 has 14 residues. V lost 1 base to trimming and J lost 6 bases, with 10 bases between them. As DNA, the CDR3 is TGCGCCAGCAGCCAAGCGTGGTCGGGCAATGAGCAGTTCTTC. As protein: CASSQAWSGNEQFF.

This rearrangement joins TRBV12-3 or TRBV12-4 to TRBJ2-1; the D gene is possibly TRBD1 (6 bases). Trimming shortened V by 2 bases and J by 11 bases, and 10 bases separated the two germline ends. This CDR3 comprises 12 residues. The CDR3 bases are TGTGCCAGCAGTTTACCACAGGGCCAGCAGTTCTTC. The encoded protein is CASSLPQGQQFF.

V is TRBV11-2 and J is TRBJ1-1; the D gene is possibly TRBD1 (5 bases). There are 14 residues in the CDR3. Looked up from germline, CDR1 is SGHAT and CDR2 is FQNNGV. Trimming cost V 5 bases and J 1 base, with 11 bases left between them. CDR3 nucleotide sequence: TGTGCCAGCAGCCCTTGGGGGGGGAACACTGAAGCTTTCTTT. The encoded protein is CASSPWGGNTEAFF. The variable domain in full, with the rest retrieved from reference TRBV11-2 and TRBJ1-1, is EAGVAQSPRYKIIEKRQSVAFWCNPISGHATLYWYQQILGQGPKLLIQFQNNGVVDDSQLPKDRFSAERLKGVDSTLKIQPAKLEDSAVYLCASSPWGGNTEAFFGQGTRLTVV.

The chain links TRBV9 to TRBJ2-1; D remains unclear. V was clipped by 7 bases and J by 5 bases, with 19 bases between them. Germline V gene sequence: CDR1 SGDLS, CDR2 YYNGEE. This CDR3 spans 15 amino acids. The CDR3 DNA reads as TGTGCCAGCGGATCTTGGTCAGGCGTGGACAATGAGCAGTTCTTC. Translation gives CASGSWSGVDNEQFF.

This sequence joins TRBV5-4 and TRBJ1-3; unclear D gene. V was trimmed by 0 bases and J by 2 bases, leaving 9 bases between them. This CDR3 is 15 amino acids long. Germline V gives CDR1 SGHNT, CDR2 YYREEE (reference sequence). Written as DNA, the CDR3 is TGTGCCAGCAGCTTGGAGTCTACCCCTGGAAACACCATATATTTT. Its protein is CASSLESTPGNTIYF.

The table lists this clone with a few counts. V is TRBV7-9 and J is TRBJ2-7, with unresolved D. The CDR3 is made up of 15 amino acids. Looked up from germline, CDR1 is SEHNR and CDR2 is FQNEAQ (reference sequence). Trimming cost V 2 bases and J 0 bases, with 11 bases left between them. CDR3 sequence: CASSLLTVFSYEQYF. The CDR3 nucleotides read TGTGCCAGCAGCTTACTTACAGTCTTCTCCTACGAGCAGTACTTC. Full variable domain (missing parts from reference TRBV7-9 and TRBJ2-7): DTGVSQNPRHKITKRGQNVTFRCDPISEHNRLYWYRQTLGQGPEFLTYFQNEAQLEKSRLLSDRFSAERPKGSFSTLEIQRTEQGDSAMYLCASSLLTVFSYEQYFGPGTRLTVT.

J is TRBJ2-2 and V is TRBV12-3 or TRBV12-4; D gene ambiguous. The CDR3 totals 12 residues. Trimming left V 3 bases short and J 9 bases short, with 8 bases between. The CDR3 bases are TGTGCCAGCAGTTTTGGTGGCAGGGAGCTGTTTTTT. Translated: CASSFGGRELFF.

The chain links TRBV5-5 to TRBJ2-1; TRBD1 matches 8 bases. Germline V gene sequence: CDR1 SGHKS, CDR2 YYEKEE (reference sequence). The CDR3 runs 15 residues. Trimming cost V 2 bases and J 8 bases; bases outside gene matches: 9. The CDR3 spells CASSFDRGFTDEQFF. Written as DNA, the CDR3 is TGTGCCAGCAGCTTCGACAGGGGTTTTACCGATGAGCAGTTCTTC. The full variable domain, completed using reference TRBV5-5 and TRBJ2-1, is DAGVTQSPTHLIKTRGQQVTLRCSPISGHKSVSWYQQVLGQGPQFIFQYYEKEERGRGNFPDRFSARQFPNYSSELNVNALLLGDSALYLCASSFDRGFTDEQFFGPGTRLTVL.

The V gene is TRBV9, the J gene TRBJ2-3, with a tentative D call TRBD2 (7 bases). Germline CDR1 reads SGDLS; CDR2 reads YYNGEE. Trimming shortened V by 0 bases and J by 3 bases, and 11 bases separated the two germline ends. The CDR3 loop spans 15 amino acids. CDR3 nucleotide sequence: TGTGCCAGCAGCGTAGAGGGGGGGCTGACAGATACGCAGTATTTT. Translation: CASSVEGGLTDTQYF. The full variable domain, rest sourced from reference TRBV9 and TRBJ2-3, is DSGVTQTPKHLITATGQRVTLRCSPRSGDLSVYWYQQSLDQGLQFLIQYYNGEERAKGNILERFSAQQFPDLHSELNLSSLELGDSALYFCASSVEGGLTDTQYFGPGTRLTVL.

The chain carries TRBV25-1 and TRBJ2-1; D is unclear. Germline-derived CDR1 and CDR2 are MGHDK and SYGVNS. V was pared by 3 bases and J by 10 bases, with 13 bases between. The length of the CDR3 is 13 residues. The CDR3 loop is CASSDGPKREQFF. In DNA, the CDR3 is TGTGCCAGCAGTGACGGCCCCAAGAGGGAGCAGTTCTTC.

The chain joins TRBV10-3 to TRBJ2-3, with 9 nucleotides matching TRBD2. The ends lost 3 bases at V and 0 bases at J; junction bases unmatched: 7. This CDR3 region has 17 residues. Germline V gives CDR1 ENHRY, CDR2 SYGVKD. CDR3 coding DNA: TGTGCCATCAGTGATGATAGCGGGGGATCTAGCACAGATACGCAGTATTTT. The encoded protein is CAISDDSGGSSTDTQYF.

The chain uses TRBV7-9 and TRBJ1-2; D remains unclear. The germline V gene encodes CDR1 SEHNR and CDR2 FQNEAQ (reference sequence). V was clipped by 2 bases and J by 7 bases, with 17 bases between them. CDR3 length: 15 amino acids. CDR3 protein: CASSLNLPGSGGYTF. The CDR3 nucleotides are TGTGCCAGCAGCTTAAACCTGCCGGGTTCTGGTGGCTACACCTTC.

This clone was observed a few times. The chain couples TRBV2 to TRBJ1-2; a possible D gene is TRBD1 (5 bases). The CDR3 extends over 12 amino acids. The germline V gene has CDR1 SNHLY and CDR2 FYNNEI. Trimming left V 9 bases short and J 4 bases short, with 12 bases between. The CDR3 is CASQGGPYGYTF. The CDR3 coding sequence is TGTGCCAGTCAGGGAGGGCCCTATGGCTACACCTTC.

The chain links TRBV29-1 to TRBJ2-1, with D possibly matching TRBD1 (6 bases). Deletions cut 4 bases from V and 6 bases from J, with 16 bases between. The CDR3 runs to 14 residues. Germline assignment: CDR1 SQVTM and CDR2 ANQGSEA. The CDR3: CSVVDSSSGNEQFF. CDR3 bases: TGCAGCGTTGTGGACAGTTCCTCGGGCAATGAGCAGTTCTTC.

The chain uses TRBV4-1 and TRBJ2-1, with 14 nucleotides matching TRBD2. This CDR3 is 17 amino acids long. Germline V gives CDR1 MGHRA, CDR2 YSYEKL. With V trimmed by 3 bases and J by 3 bases, 4 bases remained unmatched. CDR3 region: CASSQGTSGGNYNEQFF. CDR3 nucleotides: TGCGCCAGCAGCCAGGGGACTAGCGGGGGAAACTACAATGAGCAGTTCTTC.